The next 21 T cell receptor beta chains were all read from a single sample in a study of blood T cell repertoires in COVID-19. The protocol was immunoSEQ multiplex PCR, while the TCRdb copy is restricted to in-frame clones and leaves out a portion. The repertoire consists of about 170,000 clones, with roughly 86% occurring once and the leading ten covering roughly 0.58%. The source material was peripheral blood. The receptors stem from a man between 60 and 75 years old with COVID-19, enrolled during active disease.

The J gene is TRBJ2-5, the V gene TRBV12-3 or TRBV12-4; D call uncertain. This CDR3 is built from 11 residues. Trimming left V 6 bases short and J 5 bases short, with 7 bases between. The CDR3 DNA follows: TGTGCCAGCAGCCCCAGTGAGACCCAGTACTTC. Protein: CASSPSETQYF.

This rearrangement joins TRBV19 to TRBJ2-3; tentatively, D is TRBD1 (5 bases). V was clipped by 10 bases and J by 14 bases, with 25 bases between them. The CDR3 totals 13 residues. Germline-derived CDR1 and CDR2 are LNHDA and SQIVND (reference sequence). The CDR3 region is CATQGPVGLRLYF. The CDR3 nucleotides read TGTGCCACTCAGGGTCCGGTGGGTTTGCGGTTGTATTTT.

CDR3 region: CASSADRLNTEAFF. The CDR3 region has the DNA TGTGCCAGCAGCGCGGACAGGCTGAACACTGAAGCTTTCTTT. The chain has TRBV7-9 and TRBJ1-1, with 7 bases that match TRBD1. The J segment lost 0 bases and the V segment lost 5 bases, leaving 3 bases of the junction unmatched. The CDR3 is 14 residues long. Germline CDR1 SEHNR, CDR2 FQNEAQ (reference sequence). The full variable domain, its missing parts supplied by reference TRBV7-9 and TRBJ1-1, is DTGVSQNPRHKITKRGQNVTFRCDPISEHNRLYWYRQTLGQGPEFLTYFQNEAQLEKSRLLSDRFSAERPKGSFSTLEIQRTEQGDSAMYLCASSADRLNTEAFFGQGTRLTVV.

This sequence joins TRBV7-9 and TRBJ2-1; TRBD1 might be the D (6 bases). The germline V gene encodes CDR1 SEHNR and CDR2 FQNEAQ (reference sequence). V was cut by 5 bases and J by 2 bases, with 13 bases left in between. The CDR3 is made up of 15 amino acids. CDR3 sequence (DNA): TGTGCCAGCAGCCTGAAATCAGGGGCCTACAATGAGCAGTTCTTC. The encoded protein is CASSLKSGAYNEQFF.

The gene calls are TRBV28 and TRBJ1-5, with 9 bases fitting TRBD1. After removal of 3 bases from V and 6 bases from J, the junction contained 9 bases not matched to a gene. Germline V gives CDR1 MDHEN, CDR2 SYDVKM. The CDR3 sequence is 16 residues long. CDR3 protein: CASSFSWTGVSQPQHF. CDR3 sequence (DNA): TGTGCCAGCAGTTTTTCCTGGACAGGGGTCAGTCAGCCCCAGCATTTT.

The chain combines TRBV11-2 with TRBJ2-2; 12 nucleotides match TRBD1. The V and J ends lost 2 bases and 7 bases, in that order; junction bases with no gene match: 5. The CDR3 is 16 amino acids. CDR1 and CDR2 (germline): SGHAT, FQNNGV. CDR3 in amino acids: CASSLIGTGGIGELFF. The CDR3 DNA reads TGTGCCAGCAGCTTAATCGGGACAGGGGGCATCGGGGAGCTGTTTTTT.

The chain uses TRBV2 and TRBJ2-2; 9 bases match TRBD1. The V gene end was trimmed by 4 bases and the J gene end by 1 base; junction bases not matched to a gene: 4. Germline CDR1 SNHLY, CDR2 FYNNEI. This CDR3 region has 16 residues. Written as DNA, the CDR3 is TGTGCCAGCAGTGTATGGGGACAGGGGAACACCGGGGAGCTGTTTTTT. This translates into CASSVWGQGNTGELFF.

The chain is built from TRBV5-4 and TRBJ1-5, with 9 bases matching TRBD1. The ends lost 4 bases at V and 4 bases at J; junction bases unmatched: 3. The CDR3 sequence is 14 residues long. Germline V gene data show CDR1 as SGHNT and CDR2 as YYREEE (reference sequence). The CDR3 reads CASSIGTGNQPQHF. The CDR3 nucleotides read TGTGCCAGCAGCATCGGGACAGGGAATCAGCCCCAGCATTTT.

This chain uses TRBV5-6 with TRBJ1-1, with 8 bases that match TRBD1. Germline assignment: CDR1 SGHDT and CDR2 YYEEEE. The CDR3 sequence is 13 residues long. After removal of 1 base from V and 6 bases from J, the junction contained 2 bases not matched to a gene. In DNA form, the CDR3 reads TGTGCCAGCAGCTTGCCGGACAGGGCTGAAGCTTTCTTT. Amino acids: CASSLPDRAEAFF.

The chain has TRBV7-2 and TRBJ1-1; D gene uncertain. V was cut by 0 bases and J by 7 bases, with 9 bases left in between. Germline CDR1 SGHTA, CDR2 FQGNSA. There are 13 residues in the CDR3. CDR3 DNA sequence: TGTGCCAGCAGCTTAGCAGTGGGCCTTGAAGCTTTCTTT. Translating gives CASSLAVGLEAFF. Drawing the rest from reference TRBV7-2 and TRBJ1-1, the complete variable domain is GAGVSQSPSNKVTEKGKDVELRCDPISGHTALYWYRQSLGQGLEFLIYFQGNSAPDKSGLPSDRFSAERTGGSVSTLTIQRTQQEDSAVYLCASSLAVGLEAFFGQGTRLTVV.

V gene TRBV12-3 or TRBV12-4 combines with J gene TRBJ1-2, with TRBD1 as a possible D gene (6 bases). CDR3 length: 13 amino acids. Trimming cost V 5 bases and J 14 bases, with 21 bases left between them. The CDR3 loop is CASSQGGGRKDTF. Here the CDR3 DNA reads TGTGCCAGCAGTCAAGGGGGGGGACGGAAGGATACCTTC.

The V gene is TRBV6-2 or TRBV6-3, the J gene TRBJ1-1, with D perhaps matching TRBD1 (6 bases). The length of the CDR3 is 11 residues. With 4 bases removed from V and 11 bases from J, the gap between germline ends came to 11 bases. Germline values: CDR1 MNHEY, CDR2 SVGEGT. CDR3 coding DNA: TGTGCCAGCAGTTCCTACAGGGATGCTTTCTTT. Amino acids: CASSSYRDAFF.

The chain links TRBV19 to TRBJ2-2; 11 nucleotides line up with TRBD2. Trimming removed 9 bases from V and 3 bases from J; junction bases left unmatched: 9. CDR3 length: 16 amino acids. Germline CDR1 LNHDA, CDR2 SQIVND (reference sequence). This CDR3 is CASRTSGQADTGELFF. The DNA for the CDR3 is TGTGCCAGCAGGACTAGCGGGCAAGCGGACACCGGGGAGCTGTTTTTT.

Notes on this clone: Distinct nucleotide sequences in the sample also encode this CDR3. The CDR3 here is CATSDGGRSPYEQYF. In DNA, the CDR3 is TGTGCCACCAGTGATGGAGGCAGATCCCCCTACGAGCAGTACTTC. The rearrangement uses TRBV24-1 and TRBJ2-7; maybe TRBD2 (5 bases). The CDR3 runs 15 residues. The germline V gene has CDR1 KGHDR and CDR2 SFDVKD. Trimming removed 3 bases at V and 2 bases at J, with 13 bases between.

V gene TRBV7-9 combines with J gene TRBJ1-1; 9 bases agree with TRBD1. Germline V lookup: CDR1 SEHNR, CDR2 FQNEAQ (reference sequence). The J segment lost 0 bases and the V segment lost 6 bases, leaving 8 bases of the junction unmatched. This CDR3 is 16 amino acids long. CDR3 coding DNA: TGTGCCAGCAGTAACGCGGACAGGGGATTGAACACTGAAGCTTTCTTT. It is translated as CASSNADRGLNTEAFF.

This sequence joins TRBV18 and TRBJ2-7, with 12 bases matching TRBD1. The CDR3 extends over 16 amino acids. The V and J ends lost 3 bases and 4 bases, in that order; junction bases with no gene match: 7. The germline V gene encodes CDR1 KGHSH and CDR2 LQKENI. The CDR3: CASSPNPGQGAYEQYF. In nucleotides, the CDR3 is TGTGCCAGCTCACCTAACCCGGGACAGGGGGCGTACGAGCAGTACTTC.

The chain combines TRBV6-5 with TRBJ1-2, with 9 bases fitting TRBD1. The CDR3 contains 13 residues. J was trimmed by 8 bases and V by 4 bases; bases with no gene match: 5. The germline gives CDR1 MNHEY, CDR2 SVGAGI. CDR3 region: CASSSTGGRGYTF. Written as DNA, the CDR3 is TGTGCCAGCAGTTCAACAGGGGGCCGAGGCTACACCTTC.

The chain employs TRBV7-3 and TRBJ2-1; 13 bases align to TRBD2. The V gene's germline CDR1 is SGHTA and CDR2 FQGTGA. V shed 4 bases, J shed 6 bases, and the junction held 12 bases outside the gene matches. The length of the CDR3 is 18 residues. The CDR3 DNA is TGTGCCAGCAGCTCCACAGGGACTAGCGGGATATATGGCAATGAGCAGTTCTTC. It is translated as CASSSTGTSGIYGNEQFF.

The chain links TRBV29-1 to TRBJ1-2; 7 bases agree with TRBD1. In germline, CDR1 is SQVTM, CDR2 ANQGSEA. Trimming took 7 bases from V and 0 from J; bases not matched to a gene: 11. This CDR3 region has 15 residues. The CDR3 reads CSASGTGVANYGYTF. The CDR3 coding sequence is TGCAGCGCCTCCGGTACAGGGGTAGCTAACTATGGCTACACCTTC.

The chain combines TRBV4-3 with TRBJ1-4; D remains ambiguous. This CDR3 comprises 15 residues. Per germline, CDR1 LGHNA and CDR2 YSLEER. The V end was cut by 5 bases, the J end by 6 bases, with 16 bases between. CDR3 protein: CASSTALTDYEKLFF. CDR3 nucleotide sequence: TGCGCCAGCAGCACAGCACTGACCGATTATGAAAAACTGTTTTTT.

J is TRBJ2-7 and V is TRBV3-1 (or the pseudogene TRBV3-2); TRBD1 matches 10 bases. Germline CDR1 is LGHDT and CDR2 is YNNKEL (reference sequence). V was clipped by 8 bases and J by 7 bases; unmatched bases: 14. CDR3 length: 15 amino acids. DNA for the CDR3: TGTGCCAGCCAAGAGGCCGGGACAGGGGTCGGGGAGCAGTACTTC. It specifies CASQEAGTGVGEQYF.